This T cell receptor beta chain originates from a study of blood T cell repertoires in COVID-19. Assay: immunoSEQ multiplex PCR; the TCRdb copy retains only in-frame clones and omits some. The sample includes 250,000 or so clones, 84% of them seen just once. V lost 1 base to trimming and J lost 0 bases; unmatched junction nucleotides: 4. This CDR3 contains 16 residues. Looked up from germline, CDR1 is LNHNV and CDR2 is YYDKDF (reference sequence). This TCR was recovered from a woman aged 40 to 50 who had recovered from COVID-19. The chain recombines TRBV15 with TRBJ2-7, with TRBD2 matching 9 bases. Specimen: peripheral blood. The CDR3 sequence is CATSRGGGGASYEQYF. As DNA, the CDR3 is TGTGCCACCAGCAGAGGAGGCGGGGGGGCCTCCTACGAGCAGTACTTC.